The rows below give T cell receptor beta chains drawn from one sample of a study of blood T cell repertoires in COVID-19. TCRdb's copy holds only in-frame clones and misses some; the assay was immunoSEQ multiplex PCR. The sample holds about 200,000 clones; approximately 83% are singletons and the top ten take 2% to 3%. Input material: peripheral blood. The receptors were gathered from a woman between 35 and 50 years old with active or convalescent COVID-19. Both conserved end residues are part of each CDR3. A D gene is named only where the DNA matches it firmly. Rows may omit the clone size; those that give it use once, few, many or a size class.

j_gene: TRBJ1-4
d_gene: TRBD1
v_gene: TRBV11-3
abundance: NA
CDR3aa: CASSLADRGLEKLFF
CDR3nt: TGTGCCAGCAGCTTAGCGGACAGGGGTCTCGAAAAACTGTTTTTT

j_gene: TRBJ1-2
d_gene: TRBD1
v_gene: TRBV6-5
abundance: NA
CDR3aa: CASTRQGGYGYTF
CDR3nt: TGTGCCAGCACCCGACAGGGAGGCTATGGCTACACCTTC

j_gene: TRBJ1-2
d_gene: NA
v_gene: TRBV5-6
abundance: NA
CDR3aa: CASSLVRGASGYTF
CDR3nt: TGTGCCAGCAGCTTGGTTCGGGGGGCAAGTGGCTACACCTTC

j_gene: TRBJ2-7
d_gene: TRBD2
v_gene: TRBV5-1
abundance: NA
CDR3aa: CASSVGTAGGYEQYF
CDR3nt: TGCGCCAGCAGCGTTGGGACAGCGGGGGGCTACGAGCAGTACTTC

j_gene: TRBJ1-2
d_gene: TRBD1
v_gene: TRBV27
abundance: NA
CDR3aa: CASRTTGNYGYTF
CDR3nt: TGTGCCAGCAGGACGACAGGGAATTATGGCTACACCTTC

j_gene: TRBJ2-1
d_gene: TRBD2
v_gene: TRBV27
abundance: NA
CDR3aa: CASRTPAGGNFNEQFF
CDR3nt: TGTGCCAGCAGGACCCCAGCGGGAGGGAACTTCAATGAGCAGTTCTTC

j_gene: TRBJ2-2
d_gene: NA
v_gene: TRBV11-3
abundance: NA
CDR3aa: CASAWRDGTGELFF
CDR3nt: TGTGCCAGCGCCTGGAGGGATGGCACCGGGGAGCTGTTTTTT

j_gene: TRBJ2-3
d_gene: TRBD1
v_gene: TRBV9
abundance: NA
CDR3aa: CASSFMTGVTDTQYF
CDR3nt: TGTGCCAGCAGCTTCATGACAGGGGTGACAGATACGCAGTATTTT

j_gene: TRBJ1-5
d_gene: NA
v_gene: TRBV10-3
abundance: NA
CDR3aa: CAIRNEGGGSNQPQHF
CDR3nt: TGTGCCATCAGGAATGAGGGTGGTGGGAGCAATCAGCCCCAGCATTTT

j_gene: TRBJ1-5
d_gene: NA
v_gene: TRBV18
abundance: NA
CDR3aa: CASSELQASNQPQHF
CDR3nt: TGTGCCAGCTCAGAACTACAGGCGAGCAATCAGCCCCAGCATTTT

j_gene: TRBJ2-2
d_gene: TRBD1
v_gene: TRBV27
abundance: once
CDR3aa: CASSFGMARGPGELFF
CDR3nt: TGTGCCAGCAGTTTTGGAATGGCCAGGGGGCCCGGGGAGCTGTTTTTT

j_gene: TRBJ1-3
d_gene: TRBD1
v_gene: TRBV12-5
abundance: NA
CDR3aa: CASGSRGLGNTIYF
CDR3nt: TGTGCTAGTGGTTCTAGGGGGCTTGGAAACACCATATATTTT

j_gene: TRBJ1-5
d_gene: NA
v_gene: TRBV21-1
abundance: once
CDR3aa: CASNTTGGPNQPQHF
CDR3nt: TGTGCCAGCAACACGACAGGGGGTCCCAATCAGCCCCAGCATTTT

j_gene: TRBJ1-2
d_gene: NA
v_gene: TRBV6-2/TRBV6-3
abundance: NA
CDR3aa: CASSNGVAVRGYTF
CDR3nt: TGTGCCAGCAGTAACGGGGTCGCGGTGCGGGGCTACACCTTC

j_gene: TRBJ2-1
d_gene: TRBD2
v_gene: TRBV6-2/TRBV6-3
abundance: NA
CDR3aa: CASSSGLAGGSGDEQFF
CDR3nt: TGTGCCAGCAGTTCTGGACTAGCGGGGGGATCGGGTGATGAGCAGTTCTTC

j_gene: TRBJ2-7
d_gene: TRBD1
v_gene: TRBV19
abundance: NA
CDR3aa: CASSIGTQTGAAEQYF
CDR3nt: TGTGCCAGTAGTATAGGGACTCAGACAGGGGCCGCCGAGCAGTACTTC

j_gene: TRBJ2-3
d_gene: TRBD2
v_gene: TRBV9
abundance: NA
CDR3aa: CASSVSWGGGASSDTQYF
CDR3nt: TGTGCCAGCAGCGTCAGCTGGGGCGGGGGGGCCTCATCAGATACGCAGTATTTT

j_gene: TRBJ2-7
d_gene: TRBD2
v_gene: TRBV6-5
abundance: NA
CDR3aa: CASTGGRPYEQYF
CDR3nt: TGTGCCAGCACGGGGGGTAGGCCCTACGAGCAGTACTTC

j_gene: TRBJ1-5
d_gene: NA
v_gene: TRBV7-9
abundance: NA
CDR3aa: CASSLGSRGNFNQPQHF
CDR3nt: TGTGCCAGCAGCTTAGGTTCCAGGGGAAATTTTAATCAGCCCCAGCATTTT

j_gene: TRBJ1-2
d_gene: NA
v_gene: TRBV29-1
abundance: NA
CDR3aa: CSVEDRGRGNYGYTF
CDR3nt: TGCAGCGTTGAAGATCGGGGGAGAGGAAACTATGGCTACACCTTC

j_gene: TRBJ1-6
d_gene: TRBD1
v_gene: TRBV6-6
abundance: once
CDR3aa: CASDRDPSSYNSPLHF
CDR3nt: TGTGCCTCTGACAGGGACCCAAGCTCCTATAATTCACCCCTCCACTTT

j_gene: TRBJ2-1
d_gene: NA
v_gene: TRBV9
abundance: few
CDR3aa: CASSARLGVAEQFF
CDR3nt: TGTGCCAGCAGCGCCCGCTTGGGAGTCGCTGAGCAGTTCTTC

j_gene: TRBJ2-5
d_gene: NA
v_gene: TRBV7-9
abundance: NA
CDR3aa: CASSPQETQYF
CDR3nt: TGTGCCAGCAGCCCGCAAGAGACCCAGTACTTC

j_gene: TRBJ1-6
d_gene: TRBD1
v_gene: TRBV6-5
abundance: once
CDR3aa: CASSYSDRASTPLHF
CDR3nt: TGTGCCAGCAGTTACTCTGACAGGGCTAGTACACCCCTCCACTTT

j_gene: TRBJ2-7
d_gene: TRBD2
v_gene: TRBV2
abundance: NA
CDR3aa: CASRVGLAAGAYEQYF
CDR3nt: TGTGCCAGCAGAGTTGGCCTGGCGGCGGGGGCCTACGAGCAGTACTTC

j_gene: TRBJ2-5
d_gene: NA
v_gene: TRBV2
abundance: NA
CDR3aa: CASSIDRPGETQYF
CDR3nt: TGTGCCAGCAGTATAGACCGGCCCGGGGAGACCCAGTACTTC

j_gene: TRBJ2-2
d_gene: NA
v_gene: TRBV2
abundance: NA
CDR3aa: CASSEKRSNTGELFF
CDR3nt: TGTGCCAGCAGTGAAAAACGGAGTAACACCGGGGAGCTGTTTTTT

j_gene: TRBJ2-5
d_gene: TRBD1
v_gene: TRBV5-1
abundance: once
CDR3aa: CASSEGTAETQYF
CDR3nt: TGCGCCAGCAGCGAAGGGACAGCGGAGACCCAGTACTTC

j_gene: TRBJ2-7
d_gene: TRBD1
v_gene: TRBV9
abundance: NA
CDR3aa: CASSVGTGGPDEQYF
CDR3nt: TGTGCCAGCAGCGTAGGGACAGGGGGCCCAGACGAGCAGTACTTC

j_gene: TRBJ1-6
d_gene: TRBD1
v_gene: TRBV12-5
abundance: NA
CDR3aa: CASGLRQGNSPLHF
CDR3nt: TGTGCTAGTGGCCTCAGACAGGGCAATTCACCCCTCCACTTT

j_gene: TRBJ2-3
d_gene: NA
v_gene: TRBV12-3/TRBV12-4
abundance: few
CDR3aa: CASSNTVDTQYF
CDR3nt: TGTGCCAGCAGCAATACGGTGGATACGCAGTATTTT

j_gene: TRBJ1-2
d_gene: NA
v_gene: TRBV30
abundance: NA
CDR3aa: CAWSVIGGNYGYTF
CDR3nt: TGTGCCTGGAGTGTGATAGGGGGTAACTATGGCTACACCTTC

j_gene: TRBJ2-7
d_gene: NA
v_gene: TRBV7-2
abundance: NA
CDR3aa: CASSLGAGASYEQYF
CDR3nt: TGTGCCAGCAGCCTAGGGGCAGGCGCTTCCTACGAGCAGTACTTC